This TCR beta chain was captured in a study of tumor-infiltrating lymphocytes in localized non-small cell lung cancer. Turning to the study itself: The cohort mixed smokers and never-smokers, several histologies, and some post-neoadjuvant-chemotherapy samples.

Measured with immunoSEQ multiplex PCR; TCRdb has only the in-frame clones, and not every one. This table holds 7,000 or so clones, about three quarters found once. Regarding this clone: What it binds is unknown.

Germline-derived CDR1 and CDR2 are GTSNPN and SVGIG (reference sequence). The ends were cut back, 5 bases at V and 0 bases at J, with 7 bases in the middle. The length of the CDR3 is 13 residues. Study-wide results and limits: Tumor T-cell fraction from TCR sequencing was not associated with recurrence-free survival (p = 0.61). Immunotypes IM1 and IM2 had similar TCR-derived T-cell fractions. Each assay used a separate piece of the same tissue.

This TCR derives from a human donor with non-small cell lung cancer. The sequencing sample was made of lung tumor tissue. The chain recombines TRBV30 with TRBJ1-4, with D unresolved. CDR3 nucleotides: TGTGCCTGGGCGGGGACAACTAATGAAAAACTGTTTTTT. Translation gives CAWAGTTNEKLFF.